One and the same sample provided the 19 T cell receptor beta chains below, sequenced in a study of blood T cells in healthy people across ages. With a J-beta primer mix and a sample-barcoded 5' primer, a second PCR ran about 7 to 11 cycles. TCRdb reprocessed the 5' RACE reads with MiXCR, giving one entry per CDR3 protein. There are about 720,000 distinct CDR3 sequences in the sample; about a fifth occur only once, and 20% to 25% lies in the top ten. The sequencing sample was made of blood. The source is a man aged 65 to 85 in good health.

The chain links TRBV29-1 to TRBJ2-5; D unclear. The J call is doubtful: the DNA matches TRBJ2-1 better. The germline gives CDR1 SQVTM, CDR2 ANQGSEA. The CDR3 has 14 amino acids. The CDR3 nucleotides are TGCAGCGTTGCAATAATCGGGCCCCGTAATGAGCAGTTCTTC. Protein sequence: CSVAIIGPRNEQFF.

This clonotype appeared a single time. This CDR3 is missing its conserved last phenylalanine or tryptophan, likely due to a read error. CDR3 region: CASSYSTANQPQHL. CDR3 sequence (DNA): TGTGCCAGCAGTTACTCGACAGCGAATCAGCCCCAGCATCTT. The J gene is TRBJ1-5, the V gene TRBV6-6; D is possibly TRBD1 (5 bases). The ends were cut back, 0 bases at V and 4 bases at J, with 7 bases in the middle. The CDR3 has 14 residues. Germline values: CDR1 MNHNY, CDR2 SVGAGI (reference sequence).

The rearrangement uses TRBV28 and TRBJ2-2; D is possibly TRBD2 (5 bases). The CDR3 is 15 amino acids. Per germline, CDR1 MDHEN and CDR2 SYDVKM. V was trimmed by 11 bases and J by 1 base, leaving 17 bases between them. The CDR3 loop reads CAASRSGWNTGELFF. As DNA, the CDR3 is TGTGCCGCAAGCAGGAGCGGATGGAACACCGGGGAGCTGTTTTTT.

This clonotype was picked up a small number of times. This sequence joins TRBV7-2 and TRBJ2-1, with 13 nucleotides matching TRBD2. V was clipped by 5 bases and J by 7 bases; unmatched bases: 11. Germline V lookup: CDR1 SGHTA, CDR2 FQGNSA. The CDR3 is 17 amino acids. The CDR3 sequence: CASSLMGLAGRRNEQFF. CDR3 nucleotides: TGTGCCAGCAGCCTAATGGGACTAGCGGGGCGACGGAATGAGCAGTTCTTC.

This clonotype showed up just a few times. The CDR3 reads CASSHNAGTGYISSAEAFF. CDR3 bases: TGTGCCAGCAGCCACAATGCCGGGACAGGGTATATATCAAGCGCTGAAGCTTTCTTT. This chain links TRBV3-1 with TRBJ1-1; 9 bases agree with TRBD1. Trimming cost V 3 bases and J 6 bases; bases outside gene matches: 20. The CDR3 contains 19 residues. Germline lookup yields CDR1 LGHDT and CDR2 YNNKEL (reference sequence).

The chain recombines TRBV5-1 with TRBJ2-3, with D uncertain. V was pared by 2 bases and J by 4 bases, with 8 bases between. Germline loops: CDR1 SGHRS, CDR2 YFSETQ. The CDR3 length is 13 residues. DNA for the CDR3: TGCGCCAGCAGCTTAACAGTTCCAGATACGCAGTATTTT. Residues: CASSLTVPDTQYF.

The chain uses TRBV9 and TRBJ2-5; no firm D call. The germline V and J ends were trimmed by 4 bases and 2 bases, with 12 bases remaining between them. CDR3 size: 14 residues. Germline values: CDR1 SGDLS, CDR2 YYNGEE. CDR3 region: CASSLNPQQETQYF. The CDR3 DNA follows: TGTGCCAGCAGCTTGAACCCTCAACAAGAGACCCAGTACTTC.

This clonotype was detected a few times. V gene TRBV12-3 or TRBV12-4 combines with J gene TRBJ2-5; D ambiguous. The DNA end is more similar to TRBJ2-7, so the J call may be wrong. This CDR3 comprises 11 residues. CDR3 protein: CASSKTYEQYF. CDR3 in DNA: TGTGCCAGCAGTAAGACGTACGAGCAGTACTTC.

This clonotype has a count of ten or more. The V and J genes are TRBV7-9 and TRBJ1-2; possible D gene TRBD1, 5 bases. Germline lookup yields CDR1 SEHNR and CDR2 FQNEAQ (reference sequence). CDR3 length: 14 residues. Between the trimmed V and J ends, which lost 5 bases and 3 bases, there was a span of 13 bases. The CDR3 reads CASSPTALDYGYTF. The CDR3 DNA reads TGTGCCAGCAGCCCGACAGCTCTTGACTATGGCTACACCTTC.

The rearrangement joins TRBV7-3 to TRBJ2-1, with 9 positions matching TRBD2. There are 15 residues in the CDR3. Per germline, CDR1 SGHTA and CDR2 FQGTGA. Trimming cost V 5 bases and J 3 bases; bases outside gene matches: 5. The chain's CDR3 is CASSQGLAIYNEQFF. The CDR3 DNA sequence: TGTGCCAGCAGCCAAGGACTAGCGATCTACAATGAGCAGTTCTTC. The entire variable domain, with the rest obtained from reference TRBV7-3 and TRBJ2-1, is as follows: GAGVSQTPSNKVTEKGKYVELRCDPISGHTALYWYRQSLGQGPEFLIYFQGTGAADDSGLPNDRFFAVRPEGSVSTLKIQRTERGDSAVYLCASSQGLAIYNEQFFGPGTRLTVL.

A word on this clonotype: At one end, the junction sequence differs from germline, possibly due to a read error. V is TRBV12-3 or TRBV12-4 and J is TRBJ2-3; D unclear. The CDR3 is 12 amino acids. CDR3 nucleotides: TGTGCCAGCAGTCGGAGCACAGATGCGCAGTATTTT. Residues: CASSRSTDAQYF.

This clonotype was recorded at least ten times. The chain joins TRBV3-1 to TRBJ2-1, with 10 bases aligning to TRBD2. Germline-derived CDR1 and CDR2 are LGHDT and YNNKEL (reference sequence). The junction had 1 base not matched to a gene; V was cut back by 2 bases and J by 6 bases. This CDR3 has 14 residues. CDR3 sequence: CASSQTSGANEQFF. CDR3 in DNA: TGTGCCAGCAGCCAAACTAGCGGGGCCAATGAGCAGTTCTTC.

The gene calls are TRBV7-2 and TRBJ2-3; D perhaps matches TRBD2 (5 bases). CDR1 and CDR2 from the germline V gene are SGHTA and FQGNSA. V shed 5 bases and J shed 5 bases, with 17 bases lying between them. The CDR3 runs 15 residues. The CDR3 is CASSAKGLAGDTQYF. As DNA, the CDR3 is TGTGCCAGCAGCGCCAAGGGCTTGGCGGGAGATACGCAGTATTTT.

CDR3 bases: TGCGCCAGCAGTTCCGGCGGGGGGAGGCACAATGAGCAGTTCTTC. Translated: CASSSGGGRHNEQFF. This chain links TRBV5-1 with TRBJ2-1; 8 bases align to TRBD2. The ends lost 5 bases at V and 5 bases at J; junction bases unmatched: 9. CDR3 size: 15 residues. CDR1 is SGHRS, CDR2 YFSETQ, per germline.

The V gene is TRBV28, the J gene TRBJ1-5; unclear D gene. Germline lookup yields CDR1 MDHEN and CDR2 SYDVKM. The CDR3 contains 11 residues. Trimming cost V 10 bases and J 3 bases, with 7 bases left between them. The CDR3 protein is CANSVNQPQHF. The DNA of the CDR3 is TGTGCCAACAGCGTCAATCAGCCCCAGCATTTT.

This clonotype occurred a few times. The chain joins TRBV6-1 to TRBJ2-5; D is uncertain. The V gene lost 3 bases and the J gene lost 5 bases, with 1 base spanning the gap. The CDR3 sequence is 10 residues long. Germline V gene data show CDR1 as MNHNS and CDR2 as SASEGT. CDR3 bases: TGTGCCAGCAGTGATGAGACCCAGTACTTC. Its protein is CASSDETQYF.

The V gene is TRBV11-2, the J gene TRBJ2-2; 9 bases are shared with TRBD2. The CDR3 has 18 amino acids. The germline gives CDR1 SGHAT, CDR2 FQNNGV. V lost 1 base and J lost 5; bases outside the gene matches: 11. The CDR3 protein is CASSLGLAGADGTGELFF. CDR3 in DNA: TGTGCCAGCAGCTTAGGTTTAGCGGGGGCCGATGGGACCGGGGAGCTGTTTTTT. Complete variable domain (other parts from reference TRBV11-2 and TRBJ2-2): EAGVAQSPRYKIIEKRQSVAFWCNPISGHATLYWYQQILGQGPKLLIQFQNNGVVDDSQLPKDRFSAERLKGVDSTLKIQPAKLEDSAVYLCASSLGLAGADGTGELFFGEGSRLTVL.

This clonotype showed up just a few times. This rearrangement joins TRBV20-1 to TRBJ1-4; D is possibly TRBD1 (6 bases). The V end was cut by 0 bases, the J end by 8 bases, with 13 bases between. The V gene's germline CDR1 is DFQATT and CDR2 SNEGSKA (reference sequence). The CDR3 runs to 14 residues. CDR3 in amino acids: CSARDVQGQEKLFF. In DNA, the CDR3 is TGCAGTGCTAGAGATGTTCAGGGACAAGAAAAACTGTTTTTT.

A few counts support this clonotype. The chain uses TRBV7-9 and TRBJ1-4; D gene unclear. Germline V gene data show CDR1 as SEHNR and CDR2 as FQNEAQ (reference sequence). V dropped 5 bases and J dropped 6 bases, with 7 bases sitting between them. This CDR3 spans 12 amino acids. In nucleotides, the CDR3 is TGTGCCAGCAGCCCCGTAGATGAAAAACTGTTTTTT. Protein: CASSPVDEKLFF.